The 17 T cell receptor beta chains listed next were all sequenced from one sample in a study of blood T cell repertoires in COVID-19. Clones were sequenced by immunoSEQ multiplex PCR, and TCRdb holds only the in-frame ones, with some missing. The sample has fewer than 400,000 clones; roughly 85% are singletons. The sequenced material came from peripheral blood. Source of these receptors: a woman younger than 30 with acute or convalescent COVID-19.

This chain joins TRBV7-8 and TRBJ2-1; 8 nucleotides align to TRBD2. Germline loops: CDR1 SGHVS, CDR2 FQNEAQ. V shed 6 bases and J 7 bases; nucleotides not matched to a gene: 14. The CDR3 extends over 16 amino acids. CDR3 amino acids: CASSAAPSGSGNEQFF. The CDR3 coding sequence is TGTGCCAGCAGTGCGGCCCCTAGCGGGTCGGGTAATGAGCAGTTCTTC.

This chain joins TRBV10-2 and TRBJ2-3; a weak D match, TRBD1 (6 bases). Per germline, CDR1 WSHSY and CDR2 SAAADI. V gave up 7 bases and J gave up 4 bases, with 12 bases separating them. The CDR3 is 13 residues long. CDR3 DNA: TGCGCCAGCACCCAGGGGTCGGCAGATACGCAGTATTTT. It yields the protein CASTQGSADTQYF.

The chain recombines TRBV11-2 with TRBJ1-3; a weak D match, TRBD1 (5 bases). Trimming stripped 4 bases from V and 0 bases from J, with 13 bases between. CDR1 and CDR2 from the germline V gene are SGHAT and FQNNGV. This CDR3 comprises 16 residues. The CDR3 loop reads CASSSGLVSSGNTIYF. The CDR3 DNA reads TGTGCCAGCAGCTCGGGACTGGTTAGCTCTGGAAACACCATATATTTT.

V and J are TRBV18 and TRBJ1-3; 8 bases line up with TRBD1. With 5 bases clipped from V and 3 bases from J, the junction kept 6 bases outside the gene matches. Germline CDR1 KGHSH, CDR2 LQKENI. This CDR3 spans 15 amino acids. The CDR3 nucleotides are TGTGCCAGCTCAGGAAGAGGACAGGGTGGAAACACCATATATTTT. The encoded protein is CASSGRGQGGNTIYF.

The chain is built from TRBV6-5 and TRBJ1-2; D may be TRBD1 (5 bases). Looked up from germline, CDR1 is MNHEY and CDR2 is SVGAGI. V was pared by 4 bases and J by 8 bases, with 20 bases between. This CDR3 comprises 15 residues. DNA for the CDR3: TGTGCCAGCAGTTTGGCGGGGACGGCTTTCGGGGGCTACACCTTC. This codes for CASSLAGTAFGGYTF.

V gene TRBV7-9 combines with J gene TRBJ1-2, with D possibly matching TRBD1 (6 bases). The CDR3 totals 13 residues. Germline V gene data show CDR1 as SEHNR and CDR2 as FQNEAQ (reference sequence). Trimming left V 1 base short and J 7 bases short, with 10 bases between. CDR3 protein: CASSLEDSGGYTF. The CDR3 DNA sequence: TGTGCCAGCAGCTTAGAGGACAGTGGTGGCTACACCTTC.

The CDR3 is CASSSRTGYWYEQYF. The CDR3 coding sequence is TGTGCCAGCAGCTCTAGGACAGGGTATTGGTACGAGCAGTACTTC. The rearrangement uses TRBV7-2 and TRBJ2-7, with TRBD1 matching 8 bases. The CDR3 covers 15 residues. The germline gives CDR1 SGHTA, CDR2 FQGNSA. The trim removed 4 bases at V and 4 bases at J, leaving 9 bases unmatched.

The chain combines TRBV20-1 with TRBJ1-2; no clear D. CDR1 DFQATT and CDR2 SNEGSKA come from the germline V gene (reference sequence). This CDR3 comprises 12 residues. Deletions cut 3 bases from V and 4 bases from J, with 9 bases between. The CDR3 reads CSASEGSYGYTF. The CDR3 DNA reads TGCAGTGCTAGTGAAGGGAGCTATGGCTACACCTTC.

The V gene is TRBV19, the J gene TRBJ1-5, with D perhaps matching TRBD1 (6 bases). This CDR3 spans 15 amino acids. Germline values: CDR1 LNHDA, CDR2 SQIVND (reference sequence). V was trimmed by 6 bases and J by 3 bases, leaving 15 bases between them. The CDR3, as DNA: TGTGCCAGTAGCCAGACTCAGGGGTCCAATCAGCCCCAGCATTTT. This translates into CASSQTQGSNQPQHF.

The V gene is TRBV4-1, the J gene TRBJ2-7; the D gene is possibly TRBD2 (5 bases). This CDR3 spans 16 amino acids. Germline V gives CDR1 MGHRA, CDR2 YSYEKL. The V end was cut by 0 bases, the J end by 3 bases, with 15 bases between. For the CDR3, the DNA is TGCGCCAGCAGCCAAGAAATTACCGCAGCGGTCTACGAGCAGTACTTC. As protein: CASSQEITAAVYEQYF.

V usage is TRBV7-9 and J usage is TRBJ2-1; 7 bases map to TRBD1. V lost 5 bases, J lost 5 bases, and 9 bases stayed unmatched. Germline assignment: CDR1 SEHNR and CDR2 FQNEAQ (reference sequence). The CDR3 runs to 15 residues. This CDR3 is CASSHRDRANNEQFF. DNA of the CDR3: TGTGCCAGCAGCCACCGGGACAGAGCAAACAATGAGCAGTTCTTC.

The rearrangement links TRBV27 to TRBJ1-1; D not certain. The CDR3 has 11 amino acids. CDR1 and CDR2 (germline): MNHEY, SMNVEV (reference sequence). V shed 8 bases and J shed 11 bases, with 15 bases lying between them. CDR3 region: CASGQSDFAFF. CDR3 coding DNA: TGTGCCAGCGGGCAGTCGGATTTCGCTTTCTTT.

CDR3 protein: CGPGIGVYGYTF. The CDR3 DNA is TGTGGACCAGGGATAGGGGTATATGGCTACACCTTC. The rearrangement uses TRBV5-4 and TRBJ1-2; D may be TRBD1 (5 bases). Germline values: CDR1 SGHNT, CDR2 YYREEE (reference sequence). The CDR3 covers 12 residues.

The genes are TRBV5-1 and TRBJ1-1; D is uncertain. V was pared by 0 bases and J by 0 bases, with 6 bases between. The CDR3 has 14 amino acids. The germline gives CDR1 SGHRS, CDR2 YFSETQ. The CDR3: CASSLEPMNTEAFF. For the CDR3, the DNA is TGCGCCAGCAGCTTGGAGCCCATGAACACTGAAGCTTTCTTT.

The chain employs TRBV21-1 and TRBJ1-1; whether TRBD1, the table's D call, matches the DNA was not checked. TRBV21-1 is deemed a pseudogene. This CDR3 region has 19 residues. The CDR3 loop reads CASSLRERGRPNGNTEAFF. DNA of the CDR3: TGTGCCAGCAGCCTCCGGGAAAGGGGGCGGCCCAACGGGAACACTGAAGCTTTCTTT.

As for this clone: Compared with germline, one end of the junction differs, possibly owing to a read error. The V gene is TRBV12-5, the J gene TRBJ1-3; D is unclear. Per the germline V gene, CDR1 is LGHNT and CDR2 is FRNRAP. CDR3 length: 13 residues. The CDR3 region is CASALERGTTIYF. CDR3 nucleotide sequence: TGTGCTAGTGCCCTGGAGCGGGGAACCACCATATATTTT.

The genes are TRBV2 and TRBJ1-4; the D is unclear. Trimming left V 7 bases short and J 5 bases short, with 5 bases between. Germline assignment: CDR1 SNHLY and CDR2 FYNNEI. This CDR3 spans 11 amino acids. DNA for the CDR3: TGTGCCAGCAACCAGAATGAAAAACTGTTTTTT. As protein: CASNQNEKLFF.